This is a list of T cell receptor beta chains from one sample in a study of blood T cell repertoires in COVID-19. TCRdb keeps only in-frame clones here, not all; method: immunoSEQ multiplex PCR. The profile covers about 240,000 clones, with 75% to 90% appearing a single time and roughly 12% taken by the ten largest. Sequenced material: peripheral blood. These TCRs come from a woman in her sixties or seventies with active or convalescent COVID-19. Both conserved end residues are part of each CDR3. D genes are given only for firm matches. Size tells how often a clone was seen (once, few, many) or the class of an expanded clone, and some rows leave it out.

>TRBJ1-3|TRBV19|.|TRBD1
CASSLRDSRNTIYF
TGTGCCAGTAGTTTGCGGGACAGTAGAAACACCATATATTTT
>TRBJ1-1|TRBV5-1|.|.
CASSRSGDHTEAFF
TGCGCCAGCAGCAGATCAGGGGATCACACTGAAGCTTTCTTT
>TRBJ2-2|TRBV4-3|.|TRBD1
CASSQTGGTGELFF
TGCGCCAGCAGCCAAACAGGGGGGACCGGGGAGCTGTTTTTT
>TRBJ1-1|TRBV5-6|.|TRBD1
CASSFRQGAWVAEAFF
TGTGCCAGCAGTTTTAGACAGGGGGCTTGGGTCGCTGAAGCTTTCTTT
>TRBJ2-1|TRBV7-3|.|.
CASSLEPRREQFF
TGTGCCAGCAGCTTAGAGCCGCGGCGTGAGCAGTTCTTC
>TRBJ1-4|TRBV30|.|TRBD1
CAWRRQGEKLFF
TGTGCCTGGAGGCGACAGGGCGAAAAACTGTTTTTT
>TRBJ2-7|TRBV6-6|.|.
CASSGQASLSNEQYF
TGTGCCAGCAGTGGCCAAGCGTCCCTATCAAACGAGCAGTACTTC
>TRBJ2-2|TRBV11-3|few|.
CASSPNSGELFF
TGTGCCAGCAGCCCCAACTCCGGGGAGCTGTTTTTT
>TRBJ1-3|TRBV4-1|.|.
CASSHHLRGGASGNTIYF
TGCGCCAGCAGCCACCACCTCCGCGGAGGGGCCTCTGGAAACACCATATATTTT
>TRBJ1-1|TRBV9|.|TRBD1
CASSVGGGGQVGTEAFF
TGTGCCAGCAGCGTAGGTGGAGGGGGACAGGTCGGCACTGAAGCTTTCTTT
>TRBJ2-3|TRBV7-2|once|.
CASSSRLEGLTDTQYF
TGTGCCAGCAGCTCCCGACTAGAAGGGCTCACAGATACGCAGTATTTT
>TRBJ2-3|TRBV7-3|.|TRBD2
CASSPGGGTDTQYF
TGTGCCAGCAGCCCCGGGGGGGGGACAGATACGCAGTATTTT
>TRBJ1-3|TRBV6-5|few|TRBD1
CASSYARTGGNTIYF
TGTGCCAGCAGTTACGCTCGGACAGGTGGAAACACCATATATTTT